This T cell receptor beta chain emerged from a study of blood T cell repertoires in COVID-19. Study at large: The United States, Italy and Spain supplied acute and convalescent COVID-19 samples. T cells, B-cell-depleted T cells, or PBMCs supplied cDNA or gDNA.

Per the original methods: Nucleated cell counts were estimated from reference gene primer amplification. The protocol was immunoSEQ multiplex PCR, while the TCRdb copy is restricted to in-frame clones and leaves out a portion. D and trimming were read from the DNA, whereas the V and J calls and clone size are those reported in that table. The profile shows roughly 160,000 clones, 60% to 85% of them singletons. Between the trimmed V and J ends, which lost 0 bases and 6 bases, there was a span of 9 bases. CDR1 and CDR2 from the germline V gene are SEHNR and FQNEAQ (reference sequence). This CDR3 comprises 14 residues. A few counts support this clone. It was during active infection that Seattle patients were enrolled and then longitudinally followed.

The sample was peripheral blood. This TCR derives from a woman between 55 and 75 years old with COVID-19, enrolled during active disease. The rearrangement uses TRBV7-9 and TRBJ1-5, with D uncertain. The CDR3 DNA reads as TGTGCCAGCAGCTTAGCCGGGAGCGGTCAGCCCCAGCATTTT. Translating it yields CASSLAGSGQPQHF.